Detailed here is one T cell receptor beta chain. The data derive from a study of T cells in tuberculosis. V dropped 6 bases and J dropped 0 bases, with 14 bases sitting between them. Germline CDR1 is SGHTA and CDR2 is FQGNSA. The CDR3 spans 15 residues. At study entry, adolescents had tuberculin skin tests and IGRA screening. Data came from immunoSEQ multiplex PCR; TCRdb stores just in-frame clones and leaves some out. Among 20,000 to 25,000 clones listed, nearly 97% were seen once. The chain has TRBV7-2 and TRBJ1-1; D perhaps matches TRBD1 (5 bases). Sequencing used PBMCs. This TCR came from a donor between 5 and 29 years old with latent tuberculosis or without tuberculosis infection. The CDR3 protein is CASSFGHLMNTEAFF. CDR3 DNA: TGTGCCAGCAGTTTTGGACACCTCATGAACACTGAAGCTTTCTTT.